The TCR beta chain under discussion was sequenced for a study of T cell responses to AZD1222 COVID-19 vaccine. Germline values: CDR1 SGHNT, CDR2 YYREEE (reference sequence). The CDR3 has 15 residues. The germline V and J ends were trimmed by 3 bases and 0 bases, with 12 bases remaining between them. Study results and limitations: Just a handful of people given AZD1222 tested seropositive at baseline.

Here immunoSEQ multiplex PCR was the method, and the copy in TCRdb shows in-frame clones only, minus some. Altogether roughly 100,000 clones are present, approximately 88% being singletons, with the ten largest covering 15% to 20%. Turning to this clone: Its matching antigen is unknown.

This TCR was sampled from an adult in good health. This sequence joins TRBV5-4 and TRBJ1-2; possible D gene TRBD1, 6 bases. Sequences were derived from peripheral blood, sampled on day 0 of AZD1222 vaccination. CDR3 amino acids: CASSSARGANYGYTF. In DNA form, the CDR3 reads TGTGCCAGCAGCTCGGCCAGGGGAGCTAACTATGGCTACACCTTC.